This T cell receptor beta chain was identified in a study of blood T cell repertoires in COVID-19. Study-level background: Whether acute or convalescent, the COVID-19 samples came from the United States, Italy and Spain. Sources were T cells, B-cell-depleted T cells, or PBMCs; the material itself was cDNA or gDNA.

This CDR3 is built from 18 residues. V dropped 5 bases and J dropped 3; count of bases not matched to a gene: 17. Germline V gives CDR1 SEHNR, CDR2 FQNEAQ (reference sequence). In the authors' methods: Estimates of nucleated cell counts were drawn from the amplification of reference gene primers. Assay: immunoSEQ multiplex PCR; the TCRdb copy retains only in-frame clones and omits some. That table is the source of V, J and clone size, and D and trimming were worked out from the DNA. The sample carries some 16,000 clones, roughly 80% recorded once. Material: peripheral blood. The genes are TRBV7-9 and TRBJ2-7; TRBD1 aligns across 9 bases. The clonotype originates from a man aged 80 or over with active COVID-19. The CDR3 region has the DNA TGTGCCAGCAGCCCCCTGAGCTGGTCGGGGACAGGGCGCTACGAGCAGTACTTC. This encodes CASSPLSWSGTGRYEQYF.